What follows are 23 T cell receptor beta chains derived from one specimen sequenced in a study of kidney transplant recipient with SARS-CoV-2 infection. One entry per CDR3 protein results from TCRdb running MiXCR on the reads. Of about 250,000 distinct CDR3 sequences in the sample, around 28% are singletons; the top ten hold 7% to 8%. The sample in question was a blood sample, obtained at baseline and around day 110 from a kidney transplant recipient. The receptors originated from a young adult male patient who had COVID-19 and was a kidney transplant recipient. Some T cells may be provided by the graft donor.

Of note for this clonotype: This could be a read error, since a much larger clone is one nucleotide away. The chain recombines TRBV5-4 with TRBJ1-5; 7 bases map to TRBD1. The CDR3 loop spans 15 amino acids. With V trimmed by 4 bases and J by 2 bases, 6 bases remained unmatched. In germline, CDR1 is SGHNT, CDR2 YYREEE (reference sequence). The CDR3, as DNA: TGTGCCAGCAGCATACAGGGGATGCGCAATCAGCCCCAGCATTTT. Its protein product is CASSIQGMRNQPQHF. Drawing the rest from reference TRBV5-4 and TRBJ1-5, the complete variable domain is ETGVTQSPTHLIKTRGQQVTLRCSSQSGHNTVSWYQQALGQGPQFIFQYYREEENGRGNFPPRFSGLQFPNYSSELNVNALELDDSALYLCASSIQGMRNQPQHFGDGTRLSIL.

The table lists this clonotype with many counts. The rearrangement uses TRBV19 and TRBJ2-2; TRBD1 matches at 7 bases. The V and J ends lost 3 bases and 1 base, in that order; junction bases with no gene match: 5. Germline values: CDR1 LNHDA, CDR2 SQIVND (reference sequence). The length of the CDR3 is 16 residues. CDR3 region: CASSIGQGENTGELFF. CDR3 DNA: TGTGCCAGTAGTATTGGCCAGGGGGAGAACACCGGGGAGCTGTTTTTT.

Details on this clonotype: A much larger clone differs by one base, so this may be a read error. V and J are TRBV27 and TRBJ2-3, with 11 bases fitting TRBD2. V trimming: 4 bases; J trimming: 0 bases; junction bases outside the gene matches: 6. The CDR3 has 17 residues. The V gene's germline CDR1 is MNHEY and CDR2 SMNVEV (reference sequence). CDR3 bases: TGTGCCAGCAGTTCCCCTCGGACTAGCGGGAGCACAGATACGCAGTATTTT. Its protein is CASSSPRTSGSTDTQYF.

Concerning this clonotype: One base away lies a much larger clone, so this may be a sequencing read error. The rearrangement uses TRBV5-6 and TRBJ1-2; no firm D call. This CDR3 comprises 16 residues. Trimming took off 6 bases at V and 4 bases at J, with 22 bases between the two ends. Germline V gene lookup returns CDR1 SGHDT and CDR2 YYEEEE. CDR3 region: CASNSRNSRETYGYTF. The CDR3 DNA follows: TGTGCCAGCAATTCACGCAATAGTCGAGAGACCTATGGCTACACCTTC.

This clonotype was recorded at least ten times. This sequence joins TRBV24-1 and TRBJ1-2; D uncertain. V dropped 4 bases and J dropped 4 bases, with 21 bases sitting between them. The CDR3 contains 17 residues. Germline V lookup: CDR1 KGHDR, CDR2 SFDVKD. CDR3 sequence: CATSEQLSTRKTYGYTF. CDR3 bases: TGTGCCACCAGTGAACAACTTAGTACCAGAAAGACCTATGGCTACACCTTC.

This clonotype was counted between two and nine times. The chain joins TRBV5-4 to TRBJ2-1; TRBD2 matches at 15 bases. This CDR3 is built from 16 residues. J lost 7 bases, V lost 4 bases, and 6 bases had no gene match. Germline CDR1 reads SGHNT; CDR2 reads YYREEE (reference sequence). The CDR3 nucleotides read TGTGCCAGCAGCAAGGGACTAGCGGGAGGTGAGAATGAGCAGTTCTTC. Protein: CASSKGLAGGENEQFF. The variable domain in full, completed from reference TRBV5-4 and TRBJ2-1, reads ETGVTQSPTHLIKTRGQQVTLRCSSQSGHNTVSWYQQALGQGPQFIFQYYREEENGRGNFPPRFSGLQFPNYSSELNVNALELDDSALYLCASSKGLAGGENEQFFGPGTRLTVL.

Of note for this clonotype: This may arise from a read error, as a much more abundant clone is one base away. The CDR3 sequence is CASRYILATVVQDTQYF. In DNA form, the CDR3 reads TGTGCCAGCAGGTACATTTTAGCTACAGTCGTGCAAGATACGCAGTATTTT. The chain combines TRBV21-1 with TRBJ2-3. TRBV21-1 is reported as a pseudogene. The CDR3 loop spans 17 amino acids.

The rearrangement uses TRBV10-2 and TRBJ2-1; D perhaps matches TRBD2 (6 bases). V lost 2 bases and J lost 8, with 16 bases in between. Per the germline V gene, CDR1 is WSHSY and CDR2 is SAAADI. The CDR3 runs to 15 residues. Here the CDR3 reads CASSEAGFASDEQFF. The CDR3 DNA reads as TGCGCCAGCAGTGAGGCGGGCTTCGCTAGCGATGAGCAGTTCTTC.

The rearrangement uses TRBV9 and TRBJ2-1, with D possibly TRBD2 on 6 matching bases. With 0 bases removed from V and 0 bases from J, the gap between germline ends came to 13 bases. The germline gives CDR1 SGDLS, CDR2 YYNGEE. CDR3 length: 17 amino acids. The CDR3 is CASSVVEGRVSYNEQFF. The CDR3 DNA follows: TGTGCCAGCAGCGTAGTGGAGGGCAGGGTCTCCTACAATGAGCAGTTCTTC.

V is TRBV19 and J is TRBJ2-2; 9 nucleotides align to TRBD2. Germline CDR1 and CDR2: LNHDA and SQIVND (reference sequence). The trim removed 6 bases at V and 5 bases at J, leaving 13 bases unmatched. The CDR3 is made up of 17 amino acids. The CDR3 loop is CASRRLAGASRTGELFF. The DNA for the CDR3 is TGTGCCAGTAGACGATTAGCGGGAGCGTCGAGGACCGGGGAGCTGTTTTTT. Supplemented by reference TRBV19 and TRBJ2-2, the full variable domain reads DGGITQSPKYLFRKEGQNVTLSCEQNLNHDAMYWYRQDPGQGLRLIYYSQIVNDFQKGDIAEGYSVSREKKESFPLTVTSAQKNPTAFYLCASRRLAGASRTGELFFGEGSRLTVL.

This clonotype was seen many times. The V call is TRBV27, the J call TRBJ1-6; possibly TRBD1 for D (6 bases). There are 17 residues in the CDR3. CDR1 MNHEY and CDR2 SMNVEV come from the germline V gene (reference sequence). Trimming removed 3 bases at V and 4 bases at J, with 16 bases between. CDR3 region: CASSLLAWDIYNSPLHF. The CDR3 coding sequence is TGTGCCAGCAGTTTGTTAGCTTGGGACATTTATAATTCACCCCTCCACTTT.

This clonotype appeared many times. The V and J genes are TRBV4-3 and TRBJ1-6; 7 bases line up with TRBD1. Germline CDR1 LGHNA, CDR2 YSLEER. This CDR3 spans 14 amino acids. After removal of 6 bases from V and 8 bases from J, the junction contained 7 bases not matched to a gene. This chain's CDR3 is CASSYGQDHSPLHF. The DNA of the CDR3 is TGCGCCAGCAGTTATGGACAGGACCATTCACCCCTCCACTTT.

This clonotype occurred many times. V gene TRBV30 combines with J gene TRBJ2-7; D uncertain. With 5 bases removed from V and 2 bases from J, the gap between germline ends came to 7 bases. The germline V gene has CDR1 GTSNPN and CDR2 SVGIG (reference sequence). The CDR3 is made up of 11 amino acids. CDR3 DNA: TGTGCCTGGTCTCGGGCCTACGAGCAGTACTTC. Translating gives CAWSRAYEQYF.

About this clonotype: One base away lies a much larger clone, so this may be a sequencing read error. The chain recombines TRBV12-3 or TRBV12-4 with TRBJ2-7, with D possibly called TRBD1 or TRBD2 (5 bases each). The CDR3 has 14 residues. Trimming removed 6 bases from V and 3 bases from J, with 15 bases in between. CDR3 bases: TGTGCCAGCAGCCTCCCGGGACGGCACTACGAGCAGTACTTC. Amino acids: CASSLPGRHYEQYF.

With regard to this clonotype: Possible read error: a much larger clone is one base away. This rearrangement joins TRBV15 to TRBJ2-7; no definite D call. The CDR3 runs to 15 residues. The germline V gene has CDR1 LNHNV and CDR2 YYDKDF (reference sequence). Trimming cost V 1 base and J 5 bases, with 15 bases left between them. CDR3 nucleotide sequence: TGTGCCACCAGCAGAGTAAGGTCATCCGCGGACGAGCAGTACTTC. It translates to CATSRVRSSADEQYF.

The chain carries TRBV7-6 and TRBJ2-4, with 8 bases matching TRBD1. Per germline, CDR1 SGHVS and CDR2 FNYEAQ. The length of the CDR3 is 15 residues. Unmatched junction bases numbered 7, after V lost 4 bases and J lost 5 bases. In nucleotides, the CDR3 is TGTGCCAGCAGCTCTACCAGGGGGCGGGAAAACATTCAGTACTTC. Protein: CASSSTRGRENIQYF.

This clonotype was observed at least ten times. The chain has TRBV6-5 and TRBJ1-3; tentatively, D is TRBD1 (5 bases). Trimming removed 6 bases from V and 0 bases from J, with 9 bases in between. This CDR3 is built from 14 residues. Germline V gene lookup returns CDR1 MNHEY and CDR2 SVGAGI. The CDR3 here is CASRTVSSGNTIYF. As DNA, the CDR3 is TGTGCCAGCAGGACAGTCAGCTCTGGAAACACCATATATTTT.

In its sample, this clonotype was seen many times. The rearrangement joins TRBV28 to TRBJ1-1, with no clear D. The CDR3 extends over 13 amino acids. V lost 7 bases, J lost 1 base, and 10 bases lay in between. Germline V gives CDR1 MDHEN, CDR2 SYDVKM. The CDR3 nucleotides are TGTGCCAGCACCCCAGCCCAGAACACTGAAGCTTTCTTT. This gives the protein CASTPAQNTEAFF.

The table lists this clonotype with many counts. This chain uses TRBV6-5 with TRBJ2-2; D uncertain. This CDR3 region has 13 residues. The germline CDR1 and CDR2 sequences are MNHEY and SVGAGI. V gave up 8 bases and J gave up 13 bases, with 20 bases separating them. CDR3 sequence reads: CASSNSLDERLFF. The CDR3 bases are TGTGCCAGCTCTAACTCCCTGGATGAACGGCTGTTTTTT.

This chain links TRBV10-1 with TRBJ1-2; D gene ambiguous. Germline V lookup: CDR1 WNHNN, CDR2 SYGVQD (reference sequence). The CDR3 spans 17 residues. Deletions cut 4 bases from V and 4 bases from J, with 22 bases between. CDR3 in DNA: TGCGCCAGCAGTGTACAGATAAGATCGCGAAAGGCCTATGGCTACACCTTC. Its translation is CASSVQIRSRKAYGYTF.

There are many counts of this clonotype. This rearrangement joins TRBV8-2 to TRBJ1-2. TRBV8-2 is a pseudogene segment. This CDR3 spans 16 amino acids. The CDR3 is CGSRNLDSRKTYGYTF. CDR3 coding DNA: TGTGGCAGTCGCAATCTTGATAGCCGAAAGACCTATGGCTACACCTTC.

To note about this clonotype: A much larger clone sits a single nucleotide away, making a read error possible. The V call is TRBV7-2, the J call TRBJ1-6; D unresolved. Germline values: CDR1 SGHTA, CDR2 FQGNSA. V lost 5 bases and J lost 7, with 6 bases in between. This CDR3 has 12 amino acids. The CDR3 nucleotides read TGTGCCAGCAGCGTAGTAAATTCACCCCTCCACTTT. Amino acid sequence: CASSVVNSPLHF. Full variable domain (missing parts from reference TRBV7-2 and TRBJ1-6): GAGVSQSPSNKVTEKGKDVELRCDPISGHTALYWYRQSLGQGLEFLIYFQGNSAPDKSGLPSDRFSAERTGGSVSTLTIQRTQQEDSAVYLCASSVVNSPLHFGNGTRLTVT.

This clonotype was counted ten times or more. This sequence joins TRBV7-8 and TRBJ1-2; no clear D. This CDR3 has 17 amino acids. The V end was cut by 4 bases, the J end by 4 bases, with 22 bases between. Germline CDR1 SGHVS, CDR2 FQNEAQ. For the CDR3, the DNA is TGTGCCAGCAGCTGGTCTTCGTTTACCCGAAAGACCTATGGCTACACCTTC. Protein sequence: CASSWSSFTRKTYGYTF.